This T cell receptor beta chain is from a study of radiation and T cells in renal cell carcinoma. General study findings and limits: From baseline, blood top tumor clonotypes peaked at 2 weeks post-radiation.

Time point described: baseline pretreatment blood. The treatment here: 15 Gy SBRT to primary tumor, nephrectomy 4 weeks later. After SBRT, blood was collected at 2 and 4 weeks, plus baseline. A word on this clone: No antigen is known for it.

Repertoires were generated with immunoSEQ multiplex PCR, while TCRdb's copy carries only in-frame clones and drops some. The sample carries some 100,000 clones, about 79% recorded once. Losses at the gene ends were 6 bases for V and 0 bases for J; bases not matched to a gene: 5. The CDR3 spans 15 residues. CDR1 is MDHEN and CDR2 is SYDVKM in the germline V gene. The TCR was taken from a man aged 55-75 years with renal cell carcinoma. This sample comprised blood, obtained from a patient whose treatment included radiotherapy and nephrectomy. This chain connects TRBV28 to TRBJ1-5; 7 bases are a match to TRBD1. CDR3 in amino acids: CASRATGNSNQPQHF. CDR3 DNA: TGTGCCAGCAGAGCGACAGGGAATAGCAATCAGCCCCAGCATTTT.